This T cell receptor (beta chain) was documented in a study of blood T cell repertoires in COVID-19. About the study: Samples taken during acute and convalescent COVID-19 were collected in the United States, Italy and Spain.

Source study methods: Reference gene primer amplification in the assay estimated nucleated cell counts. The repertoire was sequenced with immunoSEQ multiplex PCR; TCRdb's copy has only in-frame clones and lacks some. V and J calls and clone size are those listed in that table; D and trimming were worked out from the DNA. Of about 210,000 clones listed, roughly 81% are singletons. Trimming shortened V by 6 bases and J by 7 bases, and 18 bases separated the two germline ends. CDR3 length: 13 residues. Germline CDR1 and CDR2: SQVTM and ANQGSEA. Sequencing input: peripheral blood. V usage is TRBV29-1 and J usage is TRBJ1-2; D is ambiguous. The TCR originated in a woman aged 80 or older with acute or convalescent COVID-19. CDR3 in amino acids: CSVGGGESRGYTF. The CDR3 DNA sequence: TGCAGCGTGGGCGGCGGGGAGAGTCGTGGCTACACCTTC.